These T cell receptor beta chains were read from a single sample in a study of blood T cell repertoires in COVID-19. Repertoires were generated with immunoSEQ multiplex PCR, while TCRdb's copy carries only in-frame clones and drops some. This sample yields around 700,000 clones, of which about 87% are seen a single time; roughly 0.25% belongs to the top ten. The sample taken for sequencing was peripheral blood. The receptors were gathered from a woman younger than 35 with acute or convalescent COVID-19. Each CDR3 is given with its conserved first and last residue. A D gene is named only where the DNA matches it firmly. Clone size appears in some rows only: once, few, many, or a class for an expanded clone.

.	TRBD1	TRBJ1-4	TRBV7-2	CASSSLGQGLEKLFF	TGTGCCAGCAGCTCTCTAGGACAGGGTTTAGAAAAACTGTTTTTT
.	TRBD2	TRBJ2-7	TRBV5-1	CASKVAGGEYEQYF	TGCGCCAGCAAGGTTGCGGGGGGCGAATACGAGCAGTACTTC
.	.	TRBJ2-2	TRBV7-2	CASRRRGPGELFF	TGTGCCAGCAGACGTAGAGGGCCCGGGGAGCTGTTTTTT
.	TRBD1	TRBJ2-1	TRBV4-2	CASSPRSGQTDEQFF	TGTGCCAGCAGCCCTCGGTCGGGACAGACTGATGAGCAGTTCTTC
once	.	TRBJ2-6	TRBV7-3	CASSLGWGHLSGANVLTF	TGTGCCAGCAGCCTAGGGTGGGGGCACCTCTCTGGGGCCAACGTCCTGACTTTC
.	.	TRBJ2-5	TRBV4-1	CASSQDASRETQYF	TGCGCCAGCAGCCAAGATGCTAGCCGGGAGACCCAGTACTTC
.	.	TRBJ1-1	TRBV7-9	CASMGTRDGEQTEAFF	TGTGCCAGCATGGGGACAAGGGACGGAGAACAAACTGAAGCTTTCTTT
.	.	TRBJ2-7	TRBV20-1	CSASSPRSPANYEQYF	TGCAGTGCTAGTTCCCCACGTAGCCCGGCGAACTACGAGCAGTACTTC
.	.	TRBJ1-5	TRBV27	CASSRRVLAGEGSNQPQHF	TGTGCCAGCAGTCGAAGGGTCTTGGCGGGGGAAGGGAGCAATCAGCCCCAGCATTTT
.	.	TRBJ2-1	TRBV5-1	CASSLGFGEDNEQFF	TGCGCCAGCAGCTTGGGGTTCGGGGAGGACAATGAGCAGTTCTTC
.	.	TRBJ1-1	TRBV11-2	CASSSGVSRNTEAFF	TGTGCCAGCAGCTCCGGGGTTTCCAGGAATACTGAAGCTTTCTTT
.	TRBD1	TRBJ1-2	TRBV28	CASSSTRQGPYGYTF	TGTGCCAGCAGTTCCACCCGACAGGGGCCGTATGGCTACACCTTC
.	TRBD1	TRBJ1-2	TRBV25-1	CASSATGGSYGYTF	TGTGCCAGCAGTGCCACAGGGGGCAGCTATGGCTACACCTTC
once	.	TRBJ1-2	TRBV27	CASSLSGRHLYYGYTF	TGTGCCAGCAGTTTATCGGGGAGACACCTCTACTATGGCTACACCTTC
.	.	TRBJ1-2	TRBV2	CASSENVATGRSGYTF	TGTGCCAGCAGTGAAAACGTAGCAACAGGGCGCTCTGGCTACACCTTC
.	TRBD1	TRBJ1-4	TRBV7-9	CASSFPPDRSGEKLFF	TGTGCCAGCAGCTTTCCCCCGGACAGGTCGGGGGAAAAACTGTTTTTT